The clone carrying this T cell receptor (beta chain) was seen a handful of times. This specimen comes from a study of blood T cells in healthy people across ages. A second PCR, run for about 7 to 11 cycles, used a sample-barcoded 5' primer plus a J-beta primer mix. TCRdb reprocessed the 5' RACE reads with MiXCR, giving one entry per CDR3 protein. This table holds 750,000 to 950,000 distinct CDR3 sequences, roughly 25% found once. The ends were cut back, 6 bases at V and 3 bases at J, with 12 bases in the middle. Germline V gene sequence: CDR1 DFQATT, CDR2 SNEGSKA (reference sequence). This CDR3 has 13 residues. The sample also formed part of further work on T cells of mothers and their children.

Source material: blood. This receptor was taken from a boy aged 5-17 years in good health. The genes are TRBV20-1 and TRBJ2-1, with D unclear. DNA for the CDR3: TGCAGTGCCCCGTTGGGGAACTACAATGAGCAGTTCTTC. It is translated as CSAPLGNYNEQFF.